This T cell receptor beta chain was observed in a study of T cell responses to AZD1222 COVID-19 vaccine. Study results and limitations: Repertoires were sampled only after the peak T cell response.

TCRdb's table, derived via immunoSEQ multiplex PCR, lists solely in-frame clones and lacks some. The sample records about 110,000 clones, less than 95% being singletons. The trim removed 8 bases at V and 4 bases at J, leaving 5 bases unmatched. The CDR3 totals 13 residues. Germline V gene data show CDR1 as LGHDT and CDR2 as YNNKEL (reference sequence). In the case of this clone: Its antigen is undetermined.

The rearrangement joins TRBV3-1 (or the pseudogene TRBV3-2) to TRBJ2-5, with TRBD2 matching 9 bases. The TCR originated in an adult who received the AZD1222 COVID-19 vaccine. The starting material was peripheral blood, obtained 28 days after the second AZD1222 dose. CDR3 DNA: TGTGCCAGCTTGCTAGCGGGATCAGAGACCCAGTACTTC. Protein: CASLLAGSETQYF.